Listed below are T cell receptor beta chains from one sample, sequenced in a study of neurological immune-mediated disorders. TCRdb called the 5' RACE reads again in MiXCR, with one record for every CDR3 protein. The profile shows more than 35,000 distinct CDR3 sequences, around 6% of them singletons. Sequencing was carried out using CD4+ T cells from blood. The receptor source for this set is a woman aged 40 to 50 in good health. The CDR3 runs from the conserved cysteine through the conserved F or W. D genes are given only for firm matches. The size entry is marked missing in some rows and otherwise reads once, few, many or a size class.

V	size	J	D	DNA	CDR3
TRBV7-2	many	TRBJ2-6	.	TGTGCCAGCACCCCCTCTGGGGCCAACGTCCTGACTTTC	CASTPSGANVLTF
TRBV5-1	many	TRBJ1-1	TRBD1	TGCGCCAGCAGCTTGGAGGGGACAGGCACTGAAGCTTTCTTT	CASSLEGTGTEAFF
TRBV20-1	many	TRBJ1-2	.	TGCAGTGCTAGAGATAGTGTTAAGGGACTGTATGGCTACACCTTC	CSARDSVKGLYGYTF
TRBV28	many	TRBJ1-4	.	TGTGCCAGCAGTCGGGAGGGCGCCTCGGGACTGTTTTTT	CASSREGASGLFF
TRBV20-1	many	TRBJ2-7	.	TGCAGTGCGTTTGGGGACGCCCGAACAAAGGAACGCGAGCAGTACTTC	CSAFGDARTKEREQYF
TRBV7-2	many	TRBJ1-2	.	TGTGCCAGCAGCCCGGACAGAAACTATGGCTACACCTTC	CASSPDRNYGYTF
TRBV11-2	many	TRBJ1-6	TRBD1	TGTGCCAGCAGCCCACTTACAGGGGGCCGGAATTCACCCCTCCACTTT	CASSPLTGGRNSPLHF
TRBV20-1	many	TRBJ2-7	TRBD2	TGCAGTGCTAAACCGGGACTAGATCTCCACGAGCAGTACTTC	CSAKPGLDLHEQYF
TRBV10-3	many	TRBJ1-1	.	TGTGCCATCAGTGAGAGGGGGAACACTGAAGCTTTCTTT	CAISERGNTEAFF
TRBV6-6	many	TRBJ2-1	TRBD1	TGTGCCAGCAAACCGGGACAGGGGAACAATGAGCAGTTCTTC	CASKPGQGNNEQFF
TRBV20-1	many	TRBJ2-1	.	TGCAGTGCTAGTAAGAGCTCCTACAATGAGCAGTTCTTC	CSASKSSYNEQFF
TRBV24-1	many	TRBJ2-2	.	TGTGCCACCAGTGTGGGGTTGGGCAGGCCTAACACCGGGGAGCTGTTTTTT	CATSVGLGRPNTGELFF
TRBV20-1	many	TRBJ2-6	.	TGCAGTGCTAGAGCCGGGACATTCTCTGGGGCCAACGTCCTGACTTTC	CSARAGTFSGANVLTF
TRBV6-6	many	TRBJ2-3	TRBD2	TGTGCCAGCAGCTTCGGGAGGGCCGGCGGAGATACGCAGTATTTT	CASSFGRAGGDTQYF
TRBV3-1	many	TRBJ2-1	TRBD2	TGTGCCAGCAGCCAAGCCCAGAGCGGGAGATTCTACAATGAGCAGTTCTTC	CASSQAQSGRFYNEQFF
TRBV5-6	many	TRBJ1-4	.	TGTGCCAGCAGGCCGTCATCTACAGGGTTGAACGATGAAAAACTGTTTTTT	CASRPSSTGLNDEKLFF
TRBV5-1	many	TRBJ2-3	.	TGCGCCAGCGGTCCACCGGAGGGAGGCGCAGATACGCAGTATTTT	CASGPPEGGADTQYF
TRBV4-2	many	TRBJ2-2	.	TGTGCCAGCAGCCGGGAAACTAGCAACACCGGGGAGCTGTTTTTT	CASSRETSNTGELFF
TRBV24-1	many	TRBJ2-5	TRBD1	TGTGCCACCAGTGACAGGGGGCGGTTGGAGACCCAGTACTTC	CATSDRGRLETQYF
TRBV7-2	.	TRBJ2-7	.	.	CASSFYICSAPREADEQYF
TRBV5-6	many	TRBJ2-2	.	TGTGCCAGCAGCTTGATTGGTCGGGGGGCGCCGGGCACCGGGGAGCTGTTTTTT	CASSLIGRGAPGTGELFF
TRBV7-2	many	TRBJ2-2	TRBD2	TGTGCCAGCAGCTTAGATTCTAGCGGGAGTTTCGGGGAGCTGTTTTTT	CASSLDSSGSFGELFF
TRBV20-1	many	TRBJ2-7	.	TGCAGTGCTAGAGTCAGCGCCCCTTACGAGCAGTACTTC	CSARVSAPYEQYF
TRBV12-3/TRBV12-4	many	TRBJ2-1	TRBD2	TGTGCCAGCAGTGCGCGGGGACTAGCGGGAGGTCGCTACAATGAGCAGTTCTTC	CASSARGLAGGRYNEQFF
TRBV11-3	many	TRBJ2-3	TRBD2	TGTGCCAGCAGTCCGGGACTAGCGGGAGTGGGGACAGATACGCAGTATTTT	CASSPGLAGVGTDTQYF
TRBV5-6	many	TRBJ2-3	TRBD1	TGTGCCAGCAGCGGAACCGGGACAGTGGAGACAGATACGCAGTATTTT	CASSGTGTVETDTQYF
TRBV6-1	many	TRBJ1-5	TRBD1	TGTGCCAGCAGTGTATCGGGACAGGGTGGTCAGCCCCAGCATTTT	CASSVSGQGGQPQHF
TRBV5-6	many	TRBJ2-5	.	TGTGCCAGCAGCTTGGTTTCAGGGACATGGGGTATGGAGACCCAGTACTTC	CASSLVSGTWGMETQYF
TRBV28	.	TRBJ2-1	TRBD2	TGTGCCAGCAGTTTATTAGGGACTAGCGGCCCCGGGGGCGGTGAGCAGTTCTTC	CASSLLGTSGPGGGEQFF
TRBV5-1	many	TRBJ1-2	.	TGCGCCAGCAGCTTGTCCGGGAGGGGATTCGCAGATGGCTACACCTTC	CASSLSGRGFADGYTF